This record covers a single T cell receptor beta chain. This clonotype showed up many times. The antigen it binds to is not known. Base qualities are not provided; no much larger clone lies one nucleotide away. The sample belongs to a study of CD8+CD57+ T cells in acquired aplastic anemia (dated by TCRdb to the late 2010s). A note on the overall study: Extracted DNA from sorted CD4+ and CD8+ cells averaged approximately 3 ug, ranging from about 0.18 to 27.4 ug. A CD8+CD57+ expansion meant a frequency higher than the mean frequency seen in healthy subjects. Study-wide findings and limitations: No significant difference in CD8+ Simpson's diversity was found between patients and healthy controls (P=0.060). Although roughly 29 CD8+ CDR3 sequences were shared by patients and controls, these sequences appeared highly expressed in patients and within the immunodominant clones of patients.

Genomic DNA was used as template for profiling of TCR beta VDJ combinations and CDR3 sequences. TCR repertoire sequencing was run on an Illumina HiSeq 2000. Per the authors' processing: TRBV/TRBJ rearrangement plots, CDR3 size and DJ length profiles, and Simpson's diversity index were used to evaluate the repertoires. The most abundant DNA sequence in the deep sequencing data was taken as the immunodominant clone. CDR3 amino acid sequences were screened for sharing across subjects and were compared with published repertoires and the VDJdb database. In-frame beta chains were kept once TCRdb had trimmed the public reads at Q25 with fastp and called clones with MiXCR. When rows share a CDR3 protein, they turn into one entry using the most common DNA and genes. It is TCRdb's table, rather than the study itself, that gives the V and J calls and clone size. The sample table records roughly 260,000 distinct CDR3 sequences; approximately 45% of these occur just once. The top ten clones comprise about 7.8% of the sample.

Sequences LGHNA (CDR1) and YSLEER (CDR2) are obtained from the germline V gene. Its CDR3 holds 15 amino acids, cysteine through phenylalanine. The read is trimmed to its CDR3 DNA, 45 bases read in frame from base 1. Here V drops 1 base and J drops 5 bases, and the junction holds 4 bases not matched to any gene. The patients picked for sequencing were ones in whom flow cytometry had shown an expansion of CD8+CD57+ cells. Every patient had a diagnosis of severe acquired aplastic anemia based on International Study of Aplastic Anemia and Agranulocytosis and Camitta criteria. No therapy had been received by the patients at the time of blood sampling. TCR repertoires of sorted CD4+ and CD8+ blood T cells from severe aplastic anemia patients and healthy subjects were deep-sequenced in the study. Patients were enrolled under clinicaltrials.gov protocols 00001620, 01623167, 00001397, 00071045, 00081523 and 00961064 in the USA. Ficoll-Paque density gradient centrifugation was used to isolate peripheral blood mononuclear cells. CD4+ and CD8+ T cells were sorted by FACS or magnetic beads before DNA extraction.

The sample consisted of sorted CD4+, CD8+, or CD8+CD57+ T cells (not recorded which) from PBMCs. The V and J genes are TRBV4-3 and TRBJ1-5; TRBD1 aligns with 8 central bases. This TCR was recovered from a human donor with aplastic anemia. The DNA sequence is as follows: TGCGCCAGCAGCCAAGGACGACAGGGGTATCAGCCCCAGCATTTT. Its protein reads: CASSQGRQGYQPQHF.